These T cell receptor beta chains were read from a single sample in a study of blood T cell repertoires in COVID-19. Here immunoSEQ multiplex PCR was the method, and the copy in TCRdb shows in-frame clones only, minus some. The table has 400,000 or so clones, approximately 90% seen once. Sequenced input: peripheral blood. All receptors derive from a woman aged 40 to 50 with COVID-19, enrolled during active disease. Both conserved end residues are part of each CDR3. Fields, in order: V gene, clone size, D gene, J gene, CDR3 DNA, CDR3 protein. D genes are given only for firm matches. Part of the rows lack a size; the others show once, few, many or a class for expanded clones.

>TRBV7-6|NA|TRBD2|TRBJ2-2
TGTGCCAGCAGCTTAGCGCGCCTAGCGGGGGGATGGACCGGGGAGCTGTTTTTT
CASSLARLAGGWTGELFF
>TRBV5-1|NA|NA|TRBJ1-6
TGCGCCAGCAGCATGGGTCAGGGTTCACCCCTCCACTTT
CASSMGQGSPLHF
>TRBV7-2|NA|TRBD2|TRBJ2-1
TGTGCCAGCAGCTTATTTCCCGGGGGGGCCGGGGAGCAGTTCTTC
CASSLFPGGAGEQFF
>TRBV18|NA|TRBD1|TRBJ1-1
TGTGCCAGCTCAGGGACAGGGCTGTGGGACACTGAAGCTTTCTTT
CASSGTGLWDTEAFF
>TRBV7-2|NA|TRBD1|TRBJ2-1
TGTGCCAGCAGCTTAGAGGGACAGTACAATGAGCAGTTCTTC
CASSLEGQYNEQFF
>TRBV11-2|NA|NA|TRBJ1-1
TGTGCCAGCAGCCCCCGACGAGGGACTAACACTGAAGCTTTCTTT
CASSPRRGTNTEAFF
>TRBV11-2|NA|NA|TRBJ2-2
TGTGCCAGCAGCTTAGCTGTCTCGAACACCGGGGAGCTGTTTTTT
CASSLAVSNTGELFF
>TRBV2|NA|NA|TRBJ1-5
TGTGCCAGCAGTCCCACCCCGGTTGCTCAGCCCCAGCATTTT
CASSPTPVAQPQHF
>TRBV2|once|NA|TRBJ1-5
TGTGCCAGCAGTGAAGCCACTCGCAATCAGCCCCAGCATTTT
CASSEATRNQPQHF
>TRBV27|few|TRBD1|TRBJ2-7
TGTGCCAGCAGTCCTGGGGACAGGGAATACGAGCAGTACTTC
CASSPGDREYEQYF
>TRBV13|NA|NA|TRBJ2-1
TGTGCCAGCAGCTTAGTTGAGAATGAGCAGTTCTTC
CASSLVENEQFF
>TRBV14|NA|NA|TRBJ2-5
TGTGCCAGCAGCCTGGGCCCGCAAGAGACCCAGTACTTC
CASSLGPQETQYF
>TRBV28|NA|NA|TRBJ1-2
TGTGCCAGCAGTCCCCGCTTTTTAGGGACAAGGAATGGCTACACCTTC
CASSPRFLGTRNGYTF
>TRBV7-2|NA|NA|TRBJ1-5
TGTGCCAGCAGCTCCGGGGAGGGACGCCAGCCCCAGCATTTT
CASSSGEGRQPQHF
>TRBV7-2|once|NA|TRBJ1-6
TGTGCCAGCAGCCCATATAATTCACCCCTCCACTTT
CASSPYNSPLHF
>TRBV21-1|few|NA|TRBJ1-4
TGTGCCAGCAGCCTTAATGAAAAACTGTTTTTT
CASSLNEKLFF
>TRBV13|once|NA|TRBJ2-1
TGTGCCAGCAGCTTAGACCCCGGGTCCTACAATGAGCAGTTCTTC
CASSLDPGSYNEQFF
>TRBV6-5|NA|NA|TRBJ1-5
TGTGCCAGCAGTCTGACAGGTCTGGGCAATCAGCCCCAGCATTTT
CASSLTGLGNQPQHF
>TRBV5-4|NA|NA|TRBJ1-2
TGTGCCAGCAGCGTTGACCCAAAACTTTGGCAGGGAGGTGGCTACACCTTC
CASSVDPKLWQGGGYTF
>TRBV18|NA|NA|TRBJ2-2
TGTGCCAGCTCACCGACCTTCATAGGCCAGGCCGGGGAGCTGTTTTTT
CASSPTFIGQAGELFF
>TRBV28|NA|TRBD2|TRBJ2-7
TGTGCCAGCAGTTTGAGCGCTAGCGGGGATCGCGAGCAGTACTTC
CASSLSASGDREQYF
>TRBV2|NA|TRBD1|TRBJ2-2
TGTGCCAGCAGTGTTAACCGACAGGGAAGCACCGGGGAGCTGTTTTTT
CASSVNRQGSTGELFF
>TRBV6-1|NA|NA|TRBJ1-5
TGTGCCAGCAGTTTAAACAGGGATCAGCCCCAGCATTTT
CASSLNRDQPQHF
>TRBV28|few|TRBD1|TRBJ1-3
TGTGCCAGCAGTGGGGACAGCTACTCTGGAAACACCATATATTTT
CASSGDSYSGNTIYF
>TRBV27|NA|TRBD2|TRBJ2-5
TGTGCCAGCAGTTTAGCGGGGGGGGAGACCCAGTACTTC
CASSLAGGETQYF
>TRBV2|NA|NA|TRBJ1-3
TGTGCCAGCAGTGAAGGGCCGTCACCTGGAAACACCATATATTTT
CASSEGPSPGNTIYF
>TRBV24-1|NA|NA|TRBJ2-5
TGTGCCACCAGTGCCTCCGAAGGAGGCCCCGGGGAGACCCAGTACTTC
CATSASEGGPGETQYF
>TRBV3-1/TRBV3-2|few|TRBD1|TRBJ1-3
TGTGCCAGCAGCCAGACTGGGACAGCTGGAAACACCATATATTTT
CASSQTGTAGNTIYF
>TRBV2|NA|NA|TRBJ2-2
TGTGCCAGCAGTCGATTGACAGTTCTGAACACCGGGGAGCTGTTTTTT
CASSRLTVLNTGELFF
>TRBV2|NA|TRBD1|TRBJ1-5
TGTGCCAGCCAACCTCCCGGGACAGGGAATCAGCCCCAGCATTTT
CASQPPGTGNQPQHF
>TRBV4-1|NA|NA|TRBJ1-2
TGCGCCAGCAGCCAAGGCCTAAGCTATGGCTACACCTTC
CASSQGLSYGYTF